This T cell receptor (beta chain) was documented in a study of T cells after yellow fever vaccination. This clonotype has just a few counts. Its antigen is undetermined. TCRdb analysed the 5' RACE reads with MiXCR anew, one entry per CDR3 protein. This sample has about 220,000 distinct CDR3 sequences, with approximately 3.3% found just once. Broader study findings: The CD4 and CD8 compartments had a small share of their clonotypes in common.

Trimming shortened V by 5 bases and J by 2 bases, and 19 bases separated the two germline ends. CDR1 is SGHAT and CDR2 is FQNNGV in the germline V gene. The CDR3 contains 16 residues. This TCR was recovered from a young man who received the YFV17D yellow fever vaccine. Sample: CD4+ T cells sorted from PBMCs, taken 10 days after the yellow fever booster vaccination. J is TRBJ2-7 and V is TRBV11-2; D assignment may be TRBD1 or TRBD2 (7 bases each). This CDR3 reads CASSAAFQGGAYEQYF. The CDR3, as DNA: TGTGCCAGCAGCGCAGCCTTCCAGGGGGGGGCCTACGAGCAGTACTTC.